The clone carrying this TCR beta chain has a handful of counts. The antigen remains unidentified. This sample stems from a study of T-cell memory formation after mild COVID-19. General study results and limits: The authors did not confirm SARS-CoV-2 specificity of second-wave clones peaking day 37. CD4+ contracting clones were found mainly in CM and EM, and CD8+ ones in EMRA.

5'RACE, which relied on constant-segment primers, yielded TCR alpha and TCR beta cDNA libraries carrying sample barcodes and UMIs. Via MiXCR, TCRdb re-called the 5' RACE reads, giving one row per CDR3 protein. The table shows hundreds of thousands of distinct CDR3 sequences, with approximately 15% occurring only once. The V end lost 6 bases, the J end lost 3 bases, and 12 bases lay between the germline ends. The CDR3 sequence is 15 residues long. Germline V gene sequence: CDR1 SGHVS, CDR2 FQNEAQ. This receptor was identified in an adult woman who had mild COVID-19 (a few samples of this study predate the infection). Cell type and time point are not known. The specimen was PBMCs or a T cell subset sorted from them (not recorded which). The chain employs TRBV7-8 and TRBJ1-6, with D hard to call. CDR3 DNA: TGTGCCAGCAGAGATTCCGCTTACTATAATTCACCCCTCCACTTT. This sequence encodes CASRDSAYYNSPLHF. The variable domain in full, with the rest retrieved from reference TRBV7-8 and TRBJ1-6, is GAGVSQSPRYKVAKRGQDVALRCDPISGHVSLFWYQQALGQGPEFLTYFQNEAQLDKSGLPSDRFFAERPEGSVSTLKIQRTQQEDSAVYLCASRDSAYYNSPLHFGNGTRLTVT.